The 17 T cell receptor beta chains in this list originate from one sample, sequenced in a study of CD8 T cells in ankylosing spondylitis. TCRdb used MiXCR to reprocess the 5' RACE reads, holding one entry per CDR3 protein. The sample gives some 200,000 distinct CDR3 sequences, around 13% of which show up once; 16% is in the top ten. The sequenced sample was blood, either unsorted or a sorted T cell fraction (not recorded which). These receptor sequences come from a male donor with ankylosing spondylitis or in good health (not recorded which).

This clonotype has just a few counts. The chain couples TRBV7-6 to TRBJ1-4, with 8 bases fitting TRBD1. CDR1 SGHVS and CDR2 FNYEAQ come from the germline V gene. This CDR3 comprises 14 residues. V shed 5 bases and J 8 bases; nucleotides not matched to a gene: 7. The CDR3 loop reads CASSDGQGLEKLFF. Here the CDR3 DNA reads TGTGCCAGCAGCGACGGACAGGGATTGGAAAAACTGTTTTTT.

This clonotype has only a few counts. The genes are TRBV6-5 and TRBJ2-1; 7 bases are a match to TRBD2. CDR3 size: 17 residues. The V gene's germline CDR1 is MNHEY and CDR2 SVGAGI. After removal of 0 bases from V and 0 bases from J, the junction contained 5 bases not matched to a gene. CDR3 loop: CASSYSGLVSSYNEQFF. The CDR3 DNA follows: TGTGCCAGCAGTTACTCCGGACTAGTCAGCTCCTACAATGAGCAGTTCTTC.

The V call is TRBV7-9, the J call TRBJ2-2; D call uncertain. CDR3 length: 12 residues. CDR1 is SEHNR, CDR2 FQNEAQ, per germline (reference sequence). The V and J ends lost 6 bases and 8 bases respectively, with 10 bases between them. The CDR3 bases are TGTGCCAGCAGGAACGAAGCGGGGGAGCTGTTTTTT. This sequence encodes CASRNEAGELFF.

This clonotype was counted a few times. V gene TRBV12-3 or TRBV12-4 combines with J gene TRBJ2-3, with TRBD2 as a possible D gene (5 bases). The CDR3 extends over 16 amino acids. The V and J ends lost 1 base and 0 bases respectively, with 11 bases between them. CDR3 coding DNA: TGTGCCAGCAGTTTAGGGGTAGCGTCTAGCACAGATACGCAGTATTTT. This codes for CASSLGVASSTDTQYF.

This clonotype was seen a few times. The rearrangement joins TRBV20-1 to TRBJ1-5; D is ambiguous. Between the trimmed V and J ends, which lost 6 bases and 3 bases, there was a span of 15 bases. The germline V gene has CDR1 DFQATT and CDR2 SNEGSKA (reference sequence). The CDR3 runs 14 residues. CDR3 sequence: CSAPGEGDNQPQHF. As DNA, the CDR3 is TGCAGTGCCCCGGGAGAGGGTGACAATCAGCCCCAGCATTTT.

This clonotype has more than one count but fewer than ten. The chain couples TRBV30 to TRBJ2-2; D uncertain. CDR1 is GTSNPN and CDR2 is SVGIG in the germline V gene (reference sequence). The CDR3 extends over 11 amino acids. V shed 0 bases and J shed 6 bases, with 2 bases lying between them. The CDR3 sequence: CAWSVSGELFF. The DNA for the CDR3 is TGTGCCTGGAGTGTCTCCGGGGAGCTGTTTTTT.

The chain joins TRBV3-1 to TRBJ2-7; 16 bases line up with TRBD2. Germline values: CDR1 LGHDT, CDR2 YNNKEL (reference sequence). CDR3 size: 21 residues. V dropped 4 bases and J dropped 0; count of bases not matched to a gene: 15. CDR3 coding DNA: TGTGCCAGCAGCCCCACCCATCCGGGACTAGCGGGAGGGCCGCCCTCCTACGAGCAGTACTTC. Translating gives CASSPTHPGLAGGPPSYEQYF.

This clonotype showed up just a few times. V is TRBV12-3 or TRBV12-4 and J is TRBJ2-1; a weak D match, TRBD2 (7 bases). CDR3 length equals 15 residues. Trimming stripped 1 base from V and 10 bases from J, with 17 bases between. The CDR3 DNA sequence: TGTGCCAGCAGTTTAGGAGGGGGGGGGGCCGCCGAGCAGTTCTTC. Translated, it gives CASSLGGGGAAEQFF.

This chain links TRBV5-1 with TRBJ1-3; D not resolved. CDR1 and CDR2 from the germline V gene are SGHRS and YFSETQ. Trimming removed 4 bases at V and 4 bases at J, with 12 bases between. The CDR3 totals 14 residues. The DNA for the CDR3 is TGCGCCAGCAGCCTTCTGGGGAGAGGAAACACCATATATTTT. This gives the protein CASSLLGRGNTIYF.

This clonotype was detected a few times. The V call is TRBV12-3 or TRBV12-4, the J call TRBJ2-7, with D unresolved. V dropped 3 bases and J dropped 2 bases, with 5 bases sitting between them. The CDR3 has 12 residues. The CDR3 sequence is CASSFTPYEQYF. The CDR3 bases are TGTGCCAGCAGTTTTACCCCCTACGAGCAGTACTTC.

The chain recombines TRBV6-5 with TRBJ1-2, with 7 bases that match TRBD1. Germline CDR1 reads MNHEY; CDR2 reads SVGAGI. CDR3 length: 16 amino acids. V dropped 6 bases and J dropped 8; count of bases not matched to a gene: 18. CDR3 DNA: TGTGCCAGCAGCTATACCAAGGAGGGGGCGTCGAACGGCTACACCTTC. As protein: CASSYTKEGASNGYTF.

This clonotype was counted between two and nine times. The chain uses TRBV12-2 and TRBJ2-1. TRBV12-2 is flagged as a pseudogene. The CDR3 is made up of 16 amino acids. The CDR3 sequence: CASRFVDPSSYNEQFF. The CDR3 region has the DNA TGTGCAAGTCGCTTCGTGGACCCGAGCTCCTACAATGAGCAGTTCTTC.

The gene calls are TRBV4-1 and TRBJ1-2; 8 nucleotides line up with TRBD1. Germline V gene sequence: CDR1 MGHRA, CDR2 YSYEKL. The V gene end was trimmed by 2 bases and the J gene end by 2 bases; junction bases not matched to a gene: 4. This CDR3 is built from 15 residues. The CDR3 reads CASSQRDRSNYGYTF. CDR3 bases: TGCGCCAGCAGCCAAAGGGACAGGTCCAACTATGGCTACACCTTC.

This clonotype came up a few times. The rearrangement joins TRBV7-2 to TRBJ1-3, with a tentative D call TRBD1 (5 bases). The V gene's germline CDR1 is SGHTA and CDR2 FQGNSA. V lost 2 bases to trimming and J lost 2 bases, with 7 bases between them. This CDR3 has 14 amino acids. The CDR3 nucleotides are TGTGCCAGCAGCTTACAGGGAACTGGAAACACCATATATTTT. This translates into CASSLQGTGNTIYF.

The rearrangement links TRBV19 to TRBJ1-2; the D gene is possibly TRBD1 (6 bases). The CDR3 contains 14 residues. V gave up 7 bases and J gave up 8 bases, with 20 bases separating them. Germline V gene lookup returns CDR1 LNHDA and CDR2 SQIVND (reference sequence). The CDR3 spells CASKGGAPRGGYTF. CDR3 nucleotides: TGTGCCAGTAAGGGGGGGGCCCCCCGAGGAGGCTACACCTTC.

This chain uses TRBV13 with TRBJ2-6; D uncertain. The CDR3 is 16 amino acids. V was cut by 5 bases and J by 0 bases, with 11 bases left in between. The germline V gene has CDR1 PRHDT and CDR2 FYEKMQ (reference sequence). CDR3 sequence: CASSVRGDSGANVLTF. The CDR3 DNA sequence: TGTGCCAGCAGCGTACGCGGAGACTCTGGGGCCAACGTCCTGACTTTC.

This clonotype was found a few times. The V call is TRBV14, the J call TRBJ2-3; D perhaps matches TRBD2 (6 bases). Germline V gene sequence: CDR1 SGHDN, CDR2 FVKESK. Between the trimmed V and J ends, which lost 6 bases and 10 bases, there was a span of 14 bases. This CDR3 spans 12 amino acids. This chain's CDR3 is CASRLSGTPQYF. The CDR3 bases are TGTGCCAGCAGACTGTCCGGGACTCCGCAGTATTTT.